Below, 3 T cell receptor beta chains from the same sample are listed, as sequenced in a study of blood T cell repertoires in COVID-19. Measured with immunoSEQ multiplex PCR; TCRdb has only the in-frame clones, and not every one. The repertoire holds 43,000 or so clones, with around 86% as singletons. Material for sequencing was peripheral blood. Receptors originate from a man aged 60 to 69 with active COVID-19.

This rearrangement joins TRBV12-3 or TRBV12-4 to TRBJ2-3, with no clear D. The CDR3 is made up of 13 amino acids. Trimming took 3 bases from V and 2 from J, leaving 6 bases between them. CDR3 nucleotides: TGTGCCAGCAGTTTGGCAACCACAGATACGCAGTATTTT. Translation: CASSLATTDTQYF.

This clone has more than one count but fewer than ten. The CDR3 DNA sequence: TGTGCCAGCAGCTTCTACGGGACAGGGATCAATTCACCCCTCCACTTT. It translates to CASSFYGTGINSPLHF. The chain uses TRBV7-9 and TRBJ1-6; the match to TRBD1 covers 9 bases. Trimming cost V 3 bases and J 7 bases; bases outside gene matches: 7. Per the germline V gene, CDR1 is SEHNR and CDR2 is FQNEAQ (reference sequence). This CDR3 is built from 16 residues.

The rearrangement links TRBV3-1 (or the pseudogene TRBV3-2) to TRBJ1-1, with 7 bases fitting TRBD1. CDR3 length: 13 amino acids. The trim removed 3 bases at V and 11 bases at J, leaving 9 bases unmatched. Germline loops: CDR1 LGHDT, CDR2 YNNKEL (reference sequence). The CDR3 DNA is TGTGCCAGCAGCCAGACCGAGGGGGCGCGGGCTTTCTTT. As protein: CASSQTEGARAFF.